The rows below give T cell receptor beta chains drawn from one sample of a study of blood T cell repertoires in COVID-19. Libraries were prepared by immunoSEQ multiplex PCR; TCRdb keeps only in-frame clonotypes and omits some of them. The sample gives about 170,000 clones, almost 85% of which show up once; roughly 2.5% is in the top ten. Sample: peripheral blood. The source is a woman older than 75 with COVID-19, enrolled during active disease. Both conserved end residues are part of each CDR3. The D gene is left open where the match is weak. Not every row has a clone size; where given, it reads once, few, many or a size class.

V,D,size,J,DNA,CDR3
TRBV12-5,-,-,TRBJ1-3,TGTGCTAGTGCACCCTCCGGGGGGGTCTCTGGAAACACCATATATTTT,CASAPSGGVSGNTIYF
TRBV18,TRBD1,-,TRBJ1-2,TGTGCCAGCTCAACAACAGGGGGCGCAGTAGCTGGCTACACCTTC,CASSTTGGAVAGYTF
TRBV27,-,-,TRBJ2-7,TGTGCCAGCGTGACTGGGGGAGGCGAGCAGTACTTC,CASVTGGGEQYF
TRBV5-1,-,-,TRBJ2-3,TGCGCCAGCAGCCATACTACGTATAGCACAGATACGCAGTATTTT,CASSHTTYSTDTQYF
TRBV9,TRBD2,-,TRBJ2-7,TGTGCCAGCAGCGTAGCCCCGGGACTAGCGGGAGGAGGCGAGCAGTACTTC,CASSVAPGLAGGGEQYF
TRBV5-1,-,-,TRBJ2-5,TGCGCCAGCAGCTTGGCCGGGCGCGAACGCGGGGGCGTATGGGTAGAGACCCAGTACTTC,CASSLAGRERGGVWVETQYF
TRBV18,-,-,TRBJ1-4,TGTGCCAGCTCAGGAAGTGCAGGGTTTTTGGAAAAACTGTTTTTT,CASSGSAGFLEKLFF
TRBV14,-,-,TRBJ1-6,TGTGCCAGCAGCCAGTTCCTGGGGGGGGCTTCACCCCTCCACTTT,CASSQFLGGASPLHF
TRBV12-3/TRBV12-4,TRBD2,once,TRBJ2-5,TGTGCCAGCAGTTGGGACTACGGGGGGACCCAGTACTTC,CASSWDYGGTQYF
TRBV28,-,-,TRBJ2-2,TGTGCCAGCAGACAAGGGGCAGACACCGGGGAGCTGTTTTTT,CASRQGADTGELFF
TRBV6-1,-,-,TRBJ1-3,TGTGCCAGCAGTGAACTCAGTCTGTCCGGAAACACCATATATTTT,CASSELSLSGNTIYF
TRBV2,TRBD1,-,TRBJ2-3,TGTGCCAGCAGTGGGTCCCCGGACAGGGGGGTGGGTACGCAGTATTTT,CASSGSPDRGVGTQYF
TRBV5-6,TRBD1,once,TRBJ2-7,TGTGCCAGCAGCTCGGGAACAGGGGCTTACTACGAGCAGTACTTC,CASSSGTGAYYEQYF
TRBV28,-,-,TRBJ1-6,TGTGCCAGCACTAAGTATGGGGGGATCACACCCCTCCACTTT,CASTKYGGITPLHF
TRBV27,TRBD2,-,TRBJ2-1,TGTGCCAGCAGTCCGGTGACTAGCGGGAGGGGTGAGCAGTTCTTC,CASSPVTSGRGEQFF
TRBV28,TRBD2,-,TRBJ2-3,TGTGCCAGCAGTTCACAAGTAGCGGGGGATAGCACAGATACGCAGTATTTT,CASSSQVAGDSTDTQYF
TRBV4-2,-,-,TRBJ2-3,TGTGCCAGCAGCCATCCCCTTGGGAGACCTGCCGAGGATACGCAGTATTTT,CASSHPLGRPAEDTQYF
TRBV30,TRBD2,-,TRBJ2-5,TGTGCCTGGAGGACTAGCGGGCAAGAGACCCAGTACTTC,CAWRTSGQETQYF
TRBV6-1,-,-,TRBJ2-7,TGTGCCAGCAGTGAAATTGCGTGGGGGCCGGGGAGCTCCTACGAGCAGTACTTC,CASSEIAWGPGSSYEQYF
TRBV5-1,TRBD1,-,TRBJ1-1,TGCGCCAGCAGCTCCAGCGGGACAGGGACCCCAACTGAAGCTTTCTTT,CASSSSGTGTPTEAFF
TRBV5-1,TRBD2,-,TRBJ2-5,TGCGCCAGCAGCTTGAATTGGGAGGGGGAGACCCAGTACTTC,CASSLNWEGETQYF
TRBV18,-,once,TRBJ1-4,TGTGCCAGCTCACGACCCTCAGACAGCTTTAATGAAAAACTGTTTTTT,CASSRPSDSFNEKLFF
TRBV4-1,TRBD1,-,TRBJ2-1,TGCGCCAGCAGCCAGGACAGGGGTACCTACAATGAGCAGTTCTTC,CASSQDRGTYNEQFF
TRBV2,-,few,TRBJ1-1,TGTGCCAGCAGTAATTTGATCGGGAACACTGAAGCTTTCTTT,CASSNLIGNTEAFF
TRBV12-3/TRBV12-4,TRBD1,-,TRBJ1-1,TGTGCCAGCAGATGGGACAGGTCCAGAGGAGCTTTCTTT,CASRWDRSRGAFF